Listed here are 11 T cell receptor beta chains from one sample, sequenced in a study of beta chain features in type 1 diabetes. Isolated RNA was reverse transcribed in full, so expressed TCRB transcripts were sequenced. Profiling relied on immunoSEQ multiplex PCR, and the TCRdb table lists in-frame clones only, not all of them. The data hold more than 130,000 clones, with 6.9% observed a single time. Material for sequencing was central memory CD4+ T cells from blood. All receptors derive from a woman under 40 in good health.

The chain has TRBV7-3 and TRBJ2-5; 11 bases line up with TRBD2. CDR3 length: 14 residues. The trim removed 5 bases at V and 5 bases at J, leaving 4 bases unmatched. Per germline, CDR1 SGHTA and CDR2 FQGTGA. The CDR3 here is CASSRLAGRETQYF. The CDR3 bases are TGTGCCAGCAGCAGACTAGCGGGACGGGAGACCCAGTACTTC.

The sample holds a few counts of this clone. The CDR3, as DNA: TGTGCCAGCAGCCCTAGCGGAACCACCGGGGAGCTGTTTTTT. Translation: CASSPSGTTGELFF. The V call is TRBV7-9, the J call TRBJ2-2; 7 nucleotides line up with TRBD2. The CDR3 totals 14 residues. Unmatched junction bases numbered 4, after V lost 5 bases and J lost 4 bases. Germline CDR1 is SEHNR and CDR2 is FQNEAQ (reference sequence).

This clone was counted between two and nine times. The V call is TRBV18, the J call TRBJ2-7; D gene uncertain. CDR1 is KGHSH, CDR2 LQKENI, per germline. The CDR3 is 12 residues long. V was clipped by 1 base and J by 5 bases, with 6 bases between them. Here the CDR3 reads CASSPLEHEQYF. CDR3 DNA: TGTGCCAGCTCACCACTAGAACACGAGCAGTACTTC.

This clone was observed a few times. This chain joins TRBV5-6 and TRBJ1-2; D may be TRBD1 (6 bases). The ends were cut back, 3 bases at V and 13 bases at J, with 19 bases in the middle. This CDR3 has 13 residues. Germline CDR1 reads SGHDT; CDR2 reads YYEEEE. CDR3 in amino acids: CASSYTWTDPATF. CDR3 bases: TGTGCCAGCAGCTATACTTGGACAGACCCGGCCACCTTC.

V and J are TRBV15 and TRBJ2-2; TRBD1 is a possible D gene (6 bases). V lost 8 bases and J lost 5, with 21 bases in between. Germline CDR1 is LNHNV and CDR2 is YYDKDF (reference sequence). The CDR3 is 16 amino acids. The CDR3 here is CATSPDTRTGTGELFF. CDR3 DNA: TGTGCCACCTCTCCTGATACTCGAACAGGGACCGGGGAGCTGTTTTTT.

Ten or more counts support this clone. This chain joins TRBV7-9 and TRBJ2-7; a weak D match, TRBD2 (5 bases). Germline loops: CDR1 SEHNR, CDR2 FQNEAQ (reference sequence). Trimming took off 2 bases at V and 9 bases at J, with 8 bases between the two ends. This CDR3 spans 11 amino acids. This CDR3 is CASSLLAGQYF. CDR3 DNA: TGTGCCAGCAGCTTACTAGCTGGGCAGTACTTC.

The chain links TRBV7-2 to TRBJ2-3; 7 bases match TRBD2. V shed 5 bases, J shed 3 bases, and the junction held 8 bases outside the gene matches. CDR1 and CDR2 (germline): SGHTA, FQGNSA. CDR3 length: 15 amino acids. CDR3 nucleotide sequence: TGTGCCAGCAGCAGAGTAAGCGGGGCGACAGATACGCAGTATTTT. Amino acid sequence: CASSRVSGATDTQYF.

This clone has ten or more counts. The chain uses TRBV5-4 and TRBJ2-7; tentatively, D is TRBD1 (6 bases). The germline CDR1 and CDR2 sequences are SGHNT and YYREEE (reference sequence). The CDR3 extends over 12 amino acids. V was clipped by 4 bases and J by 3 bases, with 8 bases between them. CDR3 bases: TGTGCCAGCAGCCGGGACATCTACGAGCAGTACTTC. It codes for CASSRDIYEQYF. Drawing the rest from reference TRBV5-4 and TRBJ2-7, the complete variable domain is ETGVTQSPTHLIKTRGQQVTLRCSSQSGHNTVSWYQQALGQGPQFIFQYYREEENGRGNFPPRFSGLQFPNYSSELNVNALELDDSALYLCASSRDIYEQYFGPGTRLTVT.

The chain links TRBV29-1 to TRBJ2-5; D remains ambiguous. The germline CDR1 and CDR2 sequences are SQVTM and ANQGSEA. The CDR3 is made up of 13 amino acids. V was pared by 4 bases and J by 5 bases, with 14 bases between. The CDR3 region is CSVARSRRETQYF. CDR3 DNA sequence: TGCAGCGTTGCTAGAAGTAGAAGGGAGACCCAGTACTTC.

The CDR3 spells CASSLERLAGDEQYF. CDR3 in DNA: TGCGCCAGCAGCTTGGAGCGACTAGCGGGAGACGAGCAGTACTTC. The chain couples TRBV5-1 to TRBJ2-7; 12 nucleotides line up with TRBD2. V gave up 0 bases and J gave up 5 bases; unmatched junction bases: 3. This CDR3 comprises 15 residues. Germline V gene sequence: CDR1 SGHRS, CDR2 YFSETQ.

This clone has just a few counts. The chain employs TRBV30 and TRBJ2-3; D is possibly TRBD1 (6 bases). The CDR3 is made up of 13 amino acids. The germline gives CDR1 GTSNPN, CDR2 SVGIG (reference sequence). Trimming removed 1 base from V and 1 base from J, with 6 bases in between. CDR3 DNA: TGTGCCTGGAGTGGACAGGGCACAGATACGCAGTATTTT. Protein product: CAWSGQGTDTQYF.